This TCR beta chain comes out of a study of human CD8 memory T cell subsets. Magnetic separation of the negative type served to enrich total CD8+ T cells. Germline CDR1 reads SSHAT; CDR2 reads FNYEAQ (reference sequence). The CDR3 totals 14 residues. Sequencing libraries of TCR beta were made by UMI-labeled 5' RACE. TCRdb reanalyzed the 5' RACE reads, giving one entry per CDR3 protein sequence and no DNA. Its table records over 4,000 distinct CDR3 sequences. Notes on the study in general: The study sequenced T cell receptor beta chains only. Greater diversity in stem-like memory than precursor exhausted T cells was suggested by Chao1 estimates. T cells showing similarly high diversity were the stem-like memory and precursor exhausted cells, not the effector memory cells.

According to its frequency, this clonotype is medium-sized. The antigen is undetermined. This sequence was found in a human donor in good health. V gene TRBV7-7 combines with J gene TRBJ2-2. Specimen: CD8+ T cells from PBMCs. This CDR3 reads CASSLTLNTGELFF.